Listed below are T cell receptor beta chains from one sample, sequenced in a study of CD8 T cells in Susac syndrome. TCRdb called the immunoSEQ multiplex PCR reads again in MiXCR, with one record for every CDR3 protein. This table has 100,000 to 150,000 distinct CDR3 sequences, over 85% appearing once. Sample: CD8+ T cells from PBMCs. All receptors derive from a human donor with Susac syndrome. Both conserved end residues are part of each CDR3. D genes are given only for firm matches. For some rows the clone size is stated as once, few or many, or as a class when expanded; others skip it.

d_call	v_call	j_call	clone_size	cdr3_aa	cdr3_nt
.	TRBV7-8	TRBJ1-5	.	CASSRTESNQPQHF	TGTGCCAGCAGCCGTACAGAGAGCAATCAGCCCCAGCATTTT
TRBD2	TRBV27	TRBJ2-7	.	CASSFYGGGAGEQYF	TGTGCCAGCAGTTTTTACGGCGGGGGGGCCGGGGAGCAGTACTTC
.	TRBV5-4	TRBJ1-1	once	CASSLWVGTEAFF	TGTGCCAGCAGCTTGTGGGTTGGGACTGAAGCTTTCTTT
.	TRBV7-9	TRBJ2-7	.	CASSSPKGQKDYEQYF	TGTGCCAGCAGCTCGCCAAAGGGACAAAAAGACTACGAGCAGTACTTC
TRBD1	TRBV5-6	TRBJ1-3	.	CASSLAGDRGSTGNTIYF	TGTGCCAGCAGCTTGGCCGGGGACAGGGGGTCTACTGGAAACACCATATATTTT
.	TRBV27	TRBJ1-4	.	CASSLGPIGEKLFF	TGTGCCAGCAGCCTTGGACCAATCGGGGAAAAACTGTTTTTT
.	TRBV28	TRBJ1-2	.	CASSFKGRATGYTF	TGTGCCAGCAGTTTCAAGGGGCGGGCTACTGGCTACACCTTC
.	TRBV25-1	TRBJ2-3	once	CASSAMDRAPGTDTQYF	TGTGCCAGCAGCGCGATGGACCGGGCCCCCGGGACAGATACGCAGTATTTT
TRBD2	TRBV7-3	TRBJ2-5	.	CASSSSGGTQETQYF	TGTGCCAGCAGCTCTAGCGGGGGTACCCAAGAGACCCAGTACTTC
.	TRBV4-1	TRBJ1-1	.	CASSQERTGGAAEAFF	TGCGCCAGCAGCCAAGAGAGAACGGGGGGCGCGGCTGAAGCTTTCTTT
TRBD1	TRBV27	TRBJ1-5	.	CASSGTGFGQPQHF	TGTGCCAGCAGTGGGACAGGGTTCGGGCAGCCCCAGCATTTT
.	TRBV4-1	TRBJ2-6	.	CASTASGSGANVLTF	TGCGCCAGCACCGCCTCGGGGTCTGGGGCCAACGTCCTGACTTTC
.	TRBV4-3	TRBJ2-2	.	CASSQDQGGTGELFF	TGCGCCAGCAGCCAAGACCAGGGGGGTACCGGGGAGCTGTTTTTT
.	TRBV4-3	TRBJ1-2	.	CASSQDRRTNYGYTF	TGCGCCAGCAGCCAAGATCGGAGGACGAACTATGGCTACACCTTC
.	TRBV20-1	TRBJ1-6	.	CSARGPGRIGYNSPLHF	TGCAGTGCTAGAGGCCCTGGCCGGATCGGCTATAATTCACCCCTCCACTTT
TRBD1	TRBV25-1	TRBJ1-1	.	CASSDDREGNTEAFF	TGTGCCAGCAGTGACGACAGGGAGGGGAACACTGAAGCTTTCTTT
.	TRBV6-5	TRBJ1-2	.	CASSPTGANGYTF	TGTGCCAGCAGTCCCACGGGGGCGAATGGCTACACCTTC
.	TRBV9	TRBJ2-7	.	CASSSNRRDEQYF	TGTGCCAGCAGCTCTAACCGGAGGGACGAGCAGTACTTC
.	TRBV5-6	TRBJ2-3	.	CASSVTGDTQYF	TGTGCCAGCAGCGTCACAGGGGATACGCAGTATTTT
.	TRBV11-2	TRBJ2-1	.	CASSLPGSTYNEQFF	TGTGCCAGCAGCTTACCAGGATCAACCTACAATGAGCAGTTCTTC
.	TRBV30	TRBJ1-2	.	CAWRGDGYGYTF	TGTGCCTGGAGGGGGGACGGGTATGGCTACACCTTC
TRBD1	TRBV25-1	TRBJ1-2	few	CASRGTGNYGYTF	TGTGCCAGCAGGGGGACAGGGAACTATGGCTACACCTTC
.	TRBV20-1	TRBJ1-5	once	CSAATASSNQPQHF	TGCAGTGCCGCGACGGCGAGTAGCAATCAGCCCCAGCATTTT
TRBD2	TRBV20-1	TRBJ2-5	.	CSATRDYGETQYF	TGCAGTGCCACCCGGGACTACGGAGAGACCCAGTACTTC
.	TRBV20-1	TRBJ2-2	.	CSARTLLTGELFF	TGCAGTGCCCGGACTCTCCTCACCGGGGAGCTGTTTTTT
.	TRBV25-1	TRBJ2-5	.	CASSHSGSGETQYF	TGTGCCAGCAGTCACTCCGGGTCAGGAGAGACCCAGTACTTC